This TCR beta chain came from a study of identical twins. Broader study findings: Recombination models fit unrelated individuals' TCR alpha sharing but underestimated twins'.

Germline V gene data show CDR1 as SGHNT and CDR2 as YENEEA. CDR3 length: 16 amino acids. Unmatched junction bases numbered 5, after V lost 5 bases and J lost 0 bases. As for this clonotype: Its antigen is undetermined.

Among all donors, each was a healthy Caucasian. A universal primer site came from template switching; cDNA carried unique molecular identifiers. TCRdb redid the calling of the 5' RACE reads with MiXCR, one entry per CDR3 protein. The table lists approximately 690,000 distinct CDR3 sequences, around 6.1% of them singletons. The TCR comes from a man in his late teens or twenties in good health. V gene TRBV11-3 combines with J gene TRBJ2-1; 9 positions agree with TRBD1. The sample was naive T cells sorted from blood. Here the CDR3 DNA reads TGTGCCAGCAGCCCCGGGACAGGGCTCTCCTACAATGAGCAGTTCTTC. This translates into CASSPGTGLSYNEQFF.